This T cell receptor (beta chain) is drawn from a study of post-analysis software for immune sequencing data. For the study at large: Included among the disease courses, which were recorded for the cohort, were relapsing-remitting, secondary progressive and progressive-relapsing multiple sclerosis.

cDNA libraries for TCR beta contained unique molecular identifiers. Out of roughly 1 to 11 million T cells, roughly 0.5 million cDNA molecules were generated. TCRdb ran MiXCR on the PCR reads and lists one entry per CDR3 protein. The table lists about 460,000 distinct CDR3 sequences, over 35% of them singletons. General study points: Compared with controls, patients had more of five or six TRBV segments, including TRBV5-6, TRBV5-1 and TRBV20-1.

As regards this clonotype: Its antigen is unidentified.

V trimming: 0 bases; J trimming: 0 bases; junction bases outside the gene matches: 5. Germline values: CDR1 MNHEY, CDR2 SVGAGI. The CDR3 spans 18 residues. This TCR came from a girl aged 5-17 years with multiple sclerosis. The rearrangement links TRBV6-5 to TRBJ2-6; the match to TRBD2 covers 7 bases. The specimen sequenced was blood. CDR3 amino acids: CASSYSSSGISGANVLTF. CDR3 sequence (DNA): TGTGCCAGCAGTTACTCGTCCAGCGGGATCTCTGGGGCCAACGTCCTGACTTTC.